The 9 T cell receptor beta chains reported below all come from one sample, sequenced in a study of blood T cell repertoires in COVID-19. Using immunoSEQ multiplex PCR, the repertoire was profiled, and TCRdb retains in-frame clones only, with some absent. Of 65,000 to 75,000 clones in the sample, under 85% were seen once. The specimen sequenced was peripheral blood. These receptors all come from a man between 70 and 80 years old with acute or convalescent COVID-19.

CDR3 loop: CASSPRQSNEKLFF. Here the CDR3 DNA reads TGTGCCAGCAGCCCCAGACAGAGTAATGAAAAACTGTTTTTT. The chain is built from TRBV13 and TRBJ1-4; TRBD1 is a possible D gene (5 bases). There are 14 residues in the CDR3. Between the trimmed V and J ends, which lost 5 bases and 4 bases, there was a span of 11 bases. Per the germline V gene, CDR1 is PRHDT and CDR2 is FYEKMQ (reference sequence).

This chain's CDR3 is CASSLVSGVHTGELFF. CDR3 bases: TGTGCCAGCAGCTTGGTGTCAGGGGTACACACCGGGGAGCTGTTTTTT. The chain carries TRBV5-6 and TRBJ2-2; D is possibly TRBD1 (6 bases). Trimming left V 0 bases short and J 3 bases short, with 12 bases between. Looked up from germline, CDR1 is SGHDT and CDR2 is YYEEEE. The CDR3 is 16 residues long.

The sample holds one count of this clone. The chain recombines TRBV5-1 with TRBJ2-1; 8 bases match TRBD2. Germline-derived CDR1 and CDR2 are SGHRS and YFSETQ. The CDR3 totals 15 residues. Trimming cost V 3 bases and J 5 bases; bases outside gene matches: 7. The CDR3 loop reads CASSSGGGRDNEQFF. DNA of the CDR3: TGCGCCAGCAGCTCCGGGGGGGGAAGAGACAATGAGCAGTTCTTC.

The CDR3 region is CASSLDRGMGMNTEAFF. CDR3 nucleotide sequence: TGTGCCAGCTCCCTGGACAGGGGGATGGGGATGAACACTGAAGCTTTCTTT. The rearrangement uses TRBV18 and TRBJ1-1; 10 nucleotides line up with TRBD1. The CDR3 length is 17 residues. The V and J ends lost 6 bases and 0 bases, in that order; junction bases with no gene match: 10. From germline, CDR1 is KGHSH and CDR2 LQKENI.

This clone was seen once. The rearrangement uses TRBV29-1 and TRBJ2-2; D is ambiguous. CDR1 is SQVTM, CDR2 ANQGSEA, per germline. This CDR3 is 11 amino acids long. The V and J ends lost 4 bases and 3 bases respectively, with 3 bases between them. Written as DNA, the CDR3 is TGCAGCGTTGGAGACACCGGGGAGCTGTTTTTT. Its translation: CSVGDTGELFF.

This chain links TRBV28 with TRBJ2-3; 13 nucleotides line up with TRBD2. Germline trimming cut 5 bases from V and 0 bases from J; bases unmatched to any gene: 8. The CDR3 consists of 18 residues. The germline V gene encodes CDR1 MDHEN and CDR2 SYDVKM. The CDR3 DNA follows: TGTGCCAGCAGTCCGGGGACTAGCGGGATCCCTAGCACAGATACGCAGTATTTT. It codes for CASSPGTSGIPSTDTQYF.

This chain joins TRBV6-5 and TRBJ2-7; no clear D. CDR3 length: 15 residues. Germline CDR1 reads MNHEY; CDR2 reads SVGAGI. The V end was cut by 2 bases, the J end by 2 bases, with 13 bases between. CDR3 in amino acids: CASSYPMASTYEQYF. The CDR3 DNA reads TGTGCCAGCAGTTACCCAATGGCTTCCACCTACGAGCAGTACTTC.

This chain connects TRBV28 to TRBJ2-1; the match to TRBD2 covers 11 bases. The germline V gene has CDR1 MDHEN and CDR2 SYDVKM. This CDR3 has 12 amino acids. V lost 10 bases and J lost 7; bases outside the gene matches: 3. CDR3 coding DNA: TGTGCCATACTAGCGGGAGAGAATGAGCAGTTCTTC. Encoded protein: CAILAGENEQFF.

The chain couples TRBV6-1 to TRBJ1-1; 9 bases fit TRBD1. This CDR3 comprises 15 residues. The germline V gene has CDR1 MNHNS and CDR2 SASEGT. V was clipped by 2 bases and J by 3 bases; unmatched bases: 4. CDR3 sequence reads: CASSELDRGYTEAFF. The CDR3 bases are TGTGCCAGCAGTGAACTGGACAGGGGATACACTGAAGCTTTCTTT.